This T cell receptor (beta chain) was documented in a study of T-cell memory formation after mild COVID-19. TCR alpha and TCR beta cDNA libraries carrying sample barcodes and UMIs came from 5'RACE with constant-segment primers. TCRdb re-called the 5' RACE reads through MiXCR, storing one row per CDR3 protein. The table lists roughly 340,000 distinct CDR3 sequences, more than 15% of them singletons. This clonotype was detected only a few times. Sequencing used PBMCs or a T cell subset sorted from them (not recorded which). This clonotype was obtained from a man between 18 and 29 years old who had mild COVID-19 (a few samples of this study predate the infection). Cell type and time point are not known.

CDR3 sequence reads: CASSPDGGAFVDTQYF. CDR3 DNA sequence: TGTGCCAGCAGCCCGGACGGGGGGGCTTTTGTAGATACGCAGTATTTT. The rearrangement uses TRBV7-9 and TRBJ2-3, with 8 bases matching TRBD2. The ends lost 5 bases at V and 5 bases at J; junction bases unmatched: 12. The CDR3 has 16 amino acids. Germline-derived CDR1 and CDR2 are SEHNR and FQNEAQ (reference sequence). Filled out from reference TRBV7-9 and TRBJ2-3, the complete variable domain reads DTGVSQNPRHKITKRGQNVTFRCDPISEHNRLYWYRQTLGQGPEFLTYFQNEAQLEKSRLLSDRFSAERPKGSFSTLEIQRTEQGDSAMYLCASSPDGGAFVDTQYFGPGTRLTVL.